This is a list of T cell receptor beta chains from one sample in a study of blood T cell repertoires in COVID-19. The method was immunoSEQ multiplex PCR; TCRdb's version includes in-frame clones alone and lacks a portion of them. The data contain some 170,000 clones, roughly 84% of them singletons. Material for sequencing was PBMCs or T cells enriched from blood (not recorded which). The receptors were gathered from a man aged 50-59 years who had recovered from COVID-19. The CDR3 runs from the conserved cysteine through the conserved F or W. Each record gives: V gene, clone size, CDR3 length, J gene, D gene, CDR3 DNA, CDR3 protein. A D gene is named only where the DNA matches it firmly. Some rows mark clone size as missing; the rest say once, few, many or name a class of expanded clone.

v_gene: TRBV7-3
abundance: NA
len: 17
j_gene: TRBJ1-2
d_gene: NA
CDR3nt: TGTGCCAGCAGCTCGTCCCCGTGGACAGAAGGGTTTCGGGGCTACACCTTC
CDR3aa: CASSSSPWTEGFRGYTF

v_gene: TRBV2
abundance: NA
len: 15
j_gene: TRBJ1-3
d_gene: NA
CDR3nt: TGTGCCAGCAGTGCGACAGCGAGCTCTGGAAACACCATATATTTT
CDR3aa: CASSATASSGNTIYF

v_gene: TRBV4-2
abundance: few
len: 12
j_gene: TRBJ1-1
d_gene: NA
CDR3nt: TGTGCCAGCAGCCAAGATCGGCAGGGCGGTTTCTTT
CDR3aa: CASSQDRQGGFF

v_gene: TRBV28
abundance: NA
len: 16
j_gene: TRBJ1-2
d_gene: NA
CDR3nt: TGTGCCAGCAGTTTATTCCCCCGGGACACCACCTATGGCTACACCTTC
CDR3aa: CASSLFPRDTTYGYTF

v_gene: TRBV4-2
abundance: NA
len: 14
j_gene: TRBJ1-2
d_gene: NA
CDR3nt: TGTGCCAGCAGCCAAGAGGGGAGTTTCTATGGCTACACCTTC
CDR3aa: CASSQEGSFYGYTF

v_gene: TRBV30
abundance: NA
len: 13
j_gene: TRBJ1-2
d_gene: TRBD1
CDR3nt: TGTGCCTGGAGTCAGGGGGCAGGCTATGGCTACACCTTC
CDR3aa: CAWSQGAGYGYTF

v_gene: TRBV3-1/TRBV3-2
abundance: NA
len: 16
j_gene: TRBJ1-2
d_gene: TRBD1
CDR3nt: TGTGCCAGCAGCCCCGGGACAGGGGGGAAAAACTATGGCTACACCTTC
CDR3aa: CASSPGTGGKNYGYTF

v_gene: TRBV7-3
abundance: NA
len: 13
j_gene: TRBJ2-5
d_gene: NA
CDR3nt: TGTGCCAGCAGCCGAACCAGGGCTGAGACCCAGTACTTC
CDR3aa: CASSRTRAETQYF

v_gene: TRBV7-6
abundance: once
len: 13
j_gene: TRBJ2-2
d_gene: NA
CDR3nt: TGTGCCAGCAGCAGGACAGTCACCGGGGAGCTGTTTTTT
CDR3aa: CASSRTVTGELFF

v_gene: TRBV25-1
abundance: many
len: 14
j_gene: TRBJ1-2
d_gene: NA
CDR3nt: TGTGCCAGCAGGATGGGGGGGCCGAACTATGGCTACACCTTC
CDR3aa: CASRMGGPNYGYTF

v_gene: TRBV10-3
abundance: NA
len: 16
j_gene: TRBJ2-3
d_gene: TRBD2
CDR3nt: TGTGCCATCAGGGGGACTAGCGGGGGGTTCTCAGATACGCAGTATTTT
CDR3aa: CAIRGTSGGFSDTQYF

v_gene: TRBV9
abundance: NA
len: 16
j_gene: TRBJ2-7
d_gene: NA
CDR3nt: TGTGCCAGCAGCGTGTCGCGGGGGCCGAAAATGTACGAGCAGTACTTC
CDR3aa: CASSVSRGPKMYEQYF

v_gene: TRBV29-1
abundance: NA
len: 16
j_gene: TRBJ2-1
d_gene: TRBD2
CDR3nt: TGCAGCGTTGAAAACTATACTAGCGCGGCTTTCAATGAGCAGTTCTTC
CDR3aa: CSVENYTSAAFNEQFF

v_gene: TRBV29-1
abundance: NA
len: 13
j_gene: TRBJ2-2
d_gene: TRBD1
CDR3nt: TGCAGCGTAGGGACAGCGAACACCGGGGAGCTGTTTTTT
CDR3aa: CSVGTANTGELFF

v_gene: TRBV27
abundance: NA
len: 16
j_gene: TRBJ1-1
d_gene: TRBD1
CDR3nt: TGTGCCAGCAGTTTCATGACAGGGGGGATGCGGACTGAAGCTTTCTTT
CDR3aa: CASSFMTGGMRTEAFF

v_gene: TRBV24-1
abundance: NA
len: 15
j_gene: TRBJ2-7
d_gene: NA
CDR3nt: TGTGCCACCAGTGACACAGGGCCGGCCGCCTACGAGCAGTACTTC
CDR3aa: CATSDTGPAAYEQYF

v_gene: TRBV10-3
abundance: NA
len: 18
j_gene: TRBJ2-3
d_gene: TRBD1
CDR3nt: TGTGCCATCAGCGGGAAACGCGGGGCAGGGGGCACGTCAGATACGCAGTATTTT
CDR3aa: CAISGKRGAGGTSDTQYF

v_gene: TRBV6-6
abundance: NA
len: 17
j_gene: TRBJ2-2
d_gene: NA
CDR3nt: TGTGCCAGCAGCCGAGTGGGCCGGCCCTCGAACACCGGGGAGCTGTTTTTT
CDR3aa: CASSRVGRPSNTGELFF

v_gene: TRBV29-1
abundance: once
len: 13
j_gene: TRBJ1-3
d_gene: TRBD1
CDR3nt: TGCAGCGCCGGACAGGGGACTGGAAACACCATATATTTT
CDR3aa: CSAGQGTGNTIYF

v_gene: TRBV5-1
abundance: NA
len: 16
j_gene: TRBJ1-1
d_gene: TRBD1
CDR3nt: TGCGCCAGCAGCAGCGGGACAGGTTCGAGGTGGACTGAAGCTTTCTTT
CDR3aa: CASSSGTGSRWTEAFF

v_gene: TRBV4-2
abundance: NA
len: 15
j_gene: TRBJ1-2
d_gene: TRBD1
CDR3nt: TGTGCCAGCAGCCAAGTAGGGACAGGGGGCGGCGGCTACACCTTC
CDR3aa: CASSQVGTGGGGYTF

v_gene: TRBV4-1
abundance: NA
len: 15
j_gene: TRBJ1-3
d_gene: NA
CDR3nt: TGCGCCAGCAGCCATGGGAGGTCCTCTGGAAACACCATATATTTT
CDR3aa: CASSHGRSSGNTIYF

v_gene: TRBV6-6
abundance: once
len: 15
j_gene: TRBJ2-5
d_gene: NA
CDR3nt: TGTGCCAGCAGTTACGGCGGTGGCGGGCAAGAGACCCAGTACTTC
CDR3aa: CASSYGGGGQETQYF

v_gene: TRBV7-2
abundance: once
len: 16
j_gene: TRBJ1-5
d_gene: TRBD1
CDR3nt: TGTGCCAGCAGCTTCCGGGACAGGGGCCTTGGTCAGCCCCAGCATTTT
CDR3aa: CASSFRDRGLGQPQHF